This T cell receptor (beta chain) was recovered during a study of shared clonotypes between healthy human individuals. Study overall: A donor's plate count was three for CD4 naive and three for CD4 memory; CD8 naive had two and CD8 memory one. Points from the study as a whole: Across a handful of donors, naive CD4 shared 5% to 6%, naive CD8 under 4%, memory CD4 2.3%, memory CD8 0.4% to 0.5%.

The count of this clone is one. Its specificity is not known. The length of the CDR3 is 14 residues. Germline lookup yields CDR1 ENHRY and CDR2 SYGVKD. The germline V and J ends were trimmed by 8 bases and 3 bases, with 15 bases remaining between them. Sequenced by immunoSEQ multiplex PCR; TCRdb stores in-frame clones only, minus some. The data show over a million clones, 98% seen once. The chain has TRBV10-3 and TRBJ2-3, with TRBD2 as a possible D gene (7 bases). The specimen was naive CD4+ T cells sorted from blood. Subset denoted: CD45RA+ positively selected. This TCR came from a man aged 25 to 40 in good health. CDR3 protein: CAIQGRENTDTQYF. The DNA for the CDR3 is TGTGCCATCCAGGGGCGGGAGAATACAGATACGCAGTATTTT.